This passage covers 11 T cell receptor beta chains from one sample sequenced in a study of T cell repertoires in cytomegalovirus infection. Their antigens remain unidentified. In TCRdb, the reads were re-called with MiXCR into one record per CDR3 protein. The table lists about 830,000 distinct CDR3 sequences, around a third of them singletons. Sequenced here: cultured CD8+ T cells from PBMCs, sampled from culture after CMV antigen stimulation. Receptors originate from a human donor in good health (CMV status not recorded). Some clones in this sample may be carry-over from other donors' samples.

The chain has TRBV7-9 and TRBJ2-2; D perhaps matches TRBD2 (5 bases). CDR1 SEHNR and CDR2 FQNEAQ come from the germline V gene (reference sequence). The CDR3 is 17 amino acids. The ends were cut back, 5 bases at V and 1 base at J, with 17 bases in the middle. The CDR3 DNA follows: TGTGCCAGCAGCCCTCGCTCGGGATTCGAGAACACCGGGGAGCTGTTTTTT. Translation: CASSPRSGFENTGELFF.

The chain has TRBV2 and TRBJ1-5; D unresolved. Trimming removed 1 base at V and 2 bases at J, with 6 bases between. The CDR3 runs to 14 residues. The germline V gene has CDR1 SNHLY and CDR2 FYNNEI. The CDR3 sequence: CASSEGLGNQPQHF. DNA of the CDR3: TGTGCCAGCAGTGAAGGGCTTGGCAATCAGCCCCAGCATTTT.

The genes are TRBV4-1 and TRBJ1-2; possibly TRBD1 for D (5 bases). This CDR3 is built from 15 residues. CDR1 and CDR2 from the germline V gene are MGHRA and YSYEKL. V was clipped by 0 bases and J by 3 bases, with 11 bases between them. The CDR3 DNA is TGCGCCAGCAGCCAAGACAGGGATCCGGACTATGGCTACACCTTC. Translated: CASSQDRDPDYGYTF.

This clonotype was observed a few times. The chain joins TRBV10-3 to TRBJ2-7, with D perhaps matching TRBD1 (6 bases). This CDR3 comprises 12 residues. V was trimmed by 0 bases and J by 6 bases, leaving 6 bases between them. Germline CDR1 and CDR2: ENHRY and SYGVKD. The DNA of the CDR3 is TGTGCCATCAGTGAGTCAGGGGGCGAGCAGTACGTC. It yields the protein CAISESGGEQYV.

The rearrangement links TRBV27 to TRBJ1-5; no firm D call. Between the trimmed V and J ends, which lost 5 bases and 6 bases, there was a span of 11 bases. Germline CDR1 and CDR2: MNHEY and SMNVEV (reference sequence). The CDR3 is 13 amino acids. DNA of the CDR3: TGTGCCAGCAGTCCCGGGTTGCGTCAGCCCCAGCATTTT. Its protein product is CASSPGLRQPQHF.

In its sample, this clonotype was seen a few times. The chain has TRBV4-1 and TRBJ2-1; D possibly corresponds to TRBD2 (6 bases). Germline V CDR1 and CDR2: MGHRA, YSYEKL. Trimming removed 4 bases from V and 4 bases from J, with 17 bases in between. CDR3 length: 16 residues. CDR3 DNA: TGCGCCAGCAGCCCTTCTGGAACGGGGGAGTACAATGAGCAGTTCTTC. Protein sequence: CASSPSGTGEYNEQFF.

V is TRBV11-1 and J is TRBJ2-7, with D hard to call. The V and J ends lost 3 bases and 2 bases respectively, with 20 bases between them. Germline V gene data show CDR1 as SGHAT and CDR2 as FQDESV (reference sequence). The CDR3 spans 17 residues. The CDR3 region is CASSFDGTNSRTYEQYF. The CDR3 DNA reads TGTGCCAGCAGCTTCGACGGAACGAACTCTAGGACCTACGAGCAGTACTTC.

In its sample, this clonotype was seen a few times. The genes are TRBV6-5 and TRBJ2-3; possible D gene TRBD2, 6 bases. Trimming took off 6 bases at V and 2 bases at J, with 9 bases between the two ends. Per the germline V gene, CDR1 is MNHEY and CDR2 is SVGAGI. CDR3 length: 13 amino acids. The CDR3 DNA reads as TGTGCCAGCAGGGCGGGGATCACAGATACGCAGTATTTT. This codes for CASRAGITDTQYF.

V is TRBV3-1 and J is TRBJ2-1; a weak D match, TRBD1 (6 bases). In germline, CDR1 is LGHDT, CDR2 YNNKEL (reference sequence). The CDR3 covers 17 residues. V was clipped by 0 bases and J by 3 bases, with 15 bases between them. CDR3 coding DNA: TGTGCCAGCAGCCAAGATGGAGAGACAGGCTACTACAATGAGCAGTTCTTC. Translation gives CASSQDGETGYYNEQFF.

This clonotype was seen a few times. The chain links TRBV5-5 to TRBJ2-1; TRBD1 is a possible D gene (5 bases). Trimming left V 3 bases short and J 10 bases short, with 11 bases between. Germline values: CDR1 SGHKS, CDR2 YYEKEE (reference sequence). The CDR3 loop spans 12 amino acids. CDR3 protein: CASSWTDMEQFF. The CDR3, as DNA: TGTGCCAGCAGCTGGACGGACATGGAGCAGTTCTTC.

The chain combines TRBV9 with TRBJ2-3, with D possibly matching TRBD2 (6 bases). V shed 0 bases and J shed 5 bases, with 13 bases lying between them. Per germline, CDR1 SGDLS and CDR2 YYNGEE. This CDR3 has 15 residues. Here the CDR3 DNA reads TGTGCCAGCAGCGTAGTTGCGGGGCATGGAGATACGCAGTATTTT. Its protein product is CASSVVAGHGDTQYF.